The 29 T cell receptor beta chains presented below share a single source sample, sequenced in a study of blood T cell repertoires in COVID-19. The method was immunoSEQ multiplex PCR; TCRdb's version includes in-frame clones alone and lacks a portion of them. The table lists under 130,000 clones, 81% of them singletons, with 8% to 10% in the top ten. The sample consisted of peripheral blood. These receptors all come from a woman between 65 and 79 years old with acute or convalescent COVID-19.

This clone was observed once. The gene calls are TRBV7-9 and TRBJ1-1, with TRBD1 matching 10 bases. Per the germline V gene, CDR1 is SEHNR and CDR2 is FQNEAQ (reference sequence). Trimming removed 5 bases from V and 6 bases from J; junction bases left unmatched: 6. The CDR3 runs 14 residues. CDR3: CASSRDRGIAEAFF. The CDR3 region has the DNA TGTGCCAGCAGCCGGGACAGGGGTATCGCTGAAGCTTTCTTT. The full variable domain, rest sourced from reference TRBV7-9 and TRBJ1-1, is DTGVSQNPRHKITKRGQNVTFRCDPISEHNRLYWYRQTLGQGPEFLTYFQNEAQLEKSRLLSDRFSAERPKGSFSTLEIQRTEQGDSAMYLCASSRDRGIAEAFFGQGTRLTVV.

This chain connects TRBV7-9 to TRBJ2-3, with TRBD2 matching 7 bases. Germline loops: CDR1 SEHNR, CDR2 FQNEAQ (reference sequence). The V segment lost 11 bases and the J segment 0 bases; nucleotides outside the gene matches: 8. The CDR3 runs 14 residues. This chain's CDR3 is CAGARGVSTDTQYF. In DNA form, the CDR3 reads TGTGCCGGAGCTCGGGGGGTCAGCACAGATACGCAGTATTTT.

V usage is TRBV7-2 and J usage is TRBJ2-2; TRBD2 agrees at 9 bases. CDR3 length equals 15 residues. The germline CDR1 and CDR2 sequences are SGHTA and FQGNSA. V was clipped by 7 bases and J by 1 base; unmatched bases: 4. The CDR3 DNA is TGTGCCAGCACCTCACTAGCGGGGAACACCGGGGAGCTGTTTTTT. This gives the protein CASTSLAGNTGELFF.

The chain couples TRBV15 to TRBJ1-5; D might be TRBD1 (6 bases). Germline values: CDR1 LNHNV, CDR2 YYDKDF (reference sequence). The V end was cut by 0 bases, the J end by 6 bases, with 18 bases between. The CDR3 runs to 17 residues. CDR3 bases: TGTGCCACCAGCAGAGATCGGGCGGGGGCCGCGGGTCAGCCCCAGCATTTT. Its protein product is CATSRDRAGAAGQPQHF.

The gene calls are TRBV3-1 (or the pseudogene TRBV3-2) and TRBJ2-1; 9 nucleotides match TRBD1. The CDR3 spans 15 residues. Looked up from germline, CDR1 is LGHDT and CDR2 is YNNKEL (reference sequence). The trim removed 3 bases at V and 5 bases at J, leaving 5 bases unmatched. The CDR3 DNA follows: TGTGCCAGCAGCCACGGGACAGGGACCAACAATGAGCAGTTCTTC. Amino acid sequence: CASSHGTGTNNEQFF.

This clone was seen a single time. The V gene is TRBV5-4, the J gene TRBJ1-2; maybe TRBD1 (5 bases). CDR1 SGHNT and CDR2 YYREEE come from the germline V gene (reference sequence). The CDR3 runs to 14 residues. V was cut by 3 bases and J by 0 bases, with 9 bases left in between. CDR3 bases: TGTGCCAGCAGCTCGGGGGGGACTAACTATGGCTACACCTTC. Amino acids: CASSSGGTNYGYTF.

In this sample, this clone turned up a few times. The CDR3 DNA follows: TGTGCCACAAAGACAACAACTAATGAAAAACTGTTTTTT. It translates to CATKTTTNEKLFF. This chain links TRBV30 with TRBJ1-4; D unclear. Trimming removed 8 bases at V and 0 bases at J, with 10 bases between. This CDR3 comprises 13 residues. Germline V gene data show CDR1 as GTSNPN and CDR2 as SVGIG (reference sequence).

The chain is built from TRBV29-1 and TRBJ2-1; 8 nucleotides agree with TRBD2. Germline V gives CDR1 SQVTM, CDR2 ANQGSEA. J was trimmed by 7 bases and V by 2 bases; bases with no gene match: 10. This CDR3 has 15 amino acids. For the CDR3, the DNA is TGCAGCGTTGAAATTGGTAGCGGGATAAGAAATGAGCAGTTCTTC. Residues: CSVEIGSGIRNEQFF.

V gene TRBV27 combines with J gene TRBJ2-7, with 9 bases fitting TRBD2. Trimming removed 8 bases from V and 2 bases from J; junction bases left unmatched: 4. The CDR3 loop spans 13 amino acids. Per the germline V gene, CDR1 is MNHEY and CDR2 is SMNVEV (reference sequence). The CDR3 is CASAAGGPYEQYF. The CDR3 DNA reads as TGTGCCAGCGCGGCGGGAGGGCCCTACGAGCAGTACTTC.

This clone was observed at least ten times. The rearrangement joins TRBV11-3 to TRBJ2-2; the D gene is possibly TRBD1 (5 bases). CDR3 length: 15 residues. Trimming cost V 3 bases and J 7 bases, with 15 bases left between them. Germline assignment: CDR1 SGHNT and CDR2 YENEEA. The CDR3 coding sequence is TGTGCCAGCAGCTTGGGCGGCGGACAAGGCGGGGAGCTGTTTTTT. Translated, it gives CASSLGGGQGGELFF.

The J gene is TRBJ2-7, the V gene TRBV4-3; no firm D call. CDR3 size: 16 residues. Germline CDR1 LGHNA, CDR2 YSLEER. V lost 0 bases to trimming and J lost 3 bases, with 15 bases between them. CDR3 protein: CASSQDNSQAFYEQYF. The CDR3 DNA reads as TGCGCCAGCAGCCAAGATAATAGTCAGGCATTCTACGAGCAGTACTTC.

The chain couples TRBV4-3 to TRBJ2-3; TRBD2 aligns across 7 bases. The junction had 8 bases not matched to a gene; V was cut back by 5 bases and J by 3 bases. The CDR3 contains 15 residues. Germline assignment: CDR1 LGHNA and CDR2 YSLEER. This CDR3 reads CASSLGEGGTDTQYF. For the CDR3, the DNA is TGCGCCAGCAGCTTGGGGGAGGGAGGGACAGATACGCAGTATTTT.

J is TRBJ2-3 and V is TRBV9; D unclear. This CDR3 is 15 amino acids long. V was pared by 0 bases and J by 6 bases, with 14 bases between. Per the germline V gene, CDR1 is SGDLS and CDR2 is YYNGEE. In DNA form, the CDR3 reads TGTGCCAGCAGCGTAGGTAGCTTCCCTACGGATACGCAGTATTTT. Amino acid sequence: CASSVGSFPTDTQYF.

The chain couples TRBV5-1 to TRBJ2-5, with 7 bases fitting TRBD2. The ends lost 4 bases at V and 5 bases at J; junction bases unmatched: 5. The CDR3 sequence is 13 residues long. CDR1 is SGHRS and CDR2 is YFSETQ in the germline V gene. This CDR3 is CASSTTGRETQYF. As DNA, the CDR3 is TGCGCCAGCAGCACAACCGGGAGGGAGACCCAGTACTTC.

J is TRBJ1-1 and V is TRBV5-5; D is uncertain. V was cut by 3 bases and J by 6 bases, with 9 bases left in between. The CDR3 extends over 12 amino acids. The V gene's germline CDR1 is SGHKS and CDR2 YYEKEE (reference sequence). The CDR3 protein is CASSSEAPEAFF. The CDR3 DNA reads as TGTGCCAGCAGCTCCGAAGCCCCTGAAGCTTTCTTT.

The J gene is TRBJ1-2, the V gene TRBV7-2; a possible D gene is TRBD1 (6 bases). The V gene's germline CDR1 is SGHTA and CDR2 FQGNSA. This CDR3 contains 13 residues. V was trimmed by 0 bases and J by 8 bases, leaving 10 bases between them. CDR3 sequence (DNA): TGTGCCAGCAGCTTAGCCGGACAGCCCGGCTACACCTTC. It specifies CASSLAGQPGYTF.

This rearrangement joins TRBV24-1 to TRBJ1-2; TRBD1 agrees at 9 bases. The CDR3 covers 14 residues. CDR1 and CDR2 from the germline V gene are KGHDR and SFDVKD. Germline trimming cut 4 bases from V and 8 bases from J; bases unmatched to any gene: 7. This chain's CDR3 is CATSDLGQGFGYTF. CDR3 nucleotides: TGTGCCACCAGTGACCTTGGACAGGGGTTCGGCTACACCTTC.

For the CDR3, the DNA is TGTGCCAGCTCACCAAGGGACAACCCAGGGCAGCCCCAGCATTTT. It is translated as CASSPRDNPGQPQHF. The gene calls are TRBV18 and TRBJ1-5; possibly TRBD1 for D (6 bases). The CDR3 totals 15 residues. The V and J ends lost 2 bases and 7 bases respectively, with 15 bases between them. Germline V gene data show CDR1 as KGHSH and CDR2 as LQKENI.

The CDR3 is CASSFKGVNTGELFF. The CDR3 DNA sequence: TGTGCCAGCAGCTTCAAGGGGGTCAACACCGGGGAGCTGTTTTTT. V is TRBV5-4 and J is TRBJ2-2; a possible D gene is TRBD1 (6 bases). From germline, CDR1 is SGHNT and CDR2 YYREEE (reference sequence). CDR3 length: 15 residues. V gave up 2 bases and J gave up 2 bases, with 10 bases separating them.

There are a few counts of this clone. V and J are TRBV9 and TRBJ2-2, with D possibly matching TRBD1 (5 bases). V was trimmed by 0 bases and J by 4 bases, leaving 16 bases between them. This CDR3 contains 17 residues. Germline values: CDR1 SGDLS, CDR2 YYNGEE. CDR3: CASSVAEVGRATGELFF. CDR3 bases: TGTGCCAGCAGCGTAGCTGAGGTGGGCAGGGCCACCGGGGAGCTGTTTTTT.

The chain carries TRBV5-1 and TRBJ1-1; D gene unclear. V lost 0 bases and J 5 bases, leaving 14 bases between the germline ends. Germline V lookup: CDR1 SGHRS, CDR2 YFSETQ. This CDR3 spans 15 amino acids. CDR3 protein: CASSLEGTSGTEAFF. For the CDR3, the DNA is TGCGCCAGCAGCTTGGAAGGCACTTCGGGAACTGAAGCTTTCTTT. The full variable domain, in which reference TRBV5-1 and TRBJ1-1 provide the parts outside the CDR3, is KAGVTQTPRYLIKTRGQQVTLSCSPISGHRSVSWYQQTPGQGLQFLFEYFSETQRNKGNFPGRFSGRQFSNSRSEMNVSTLELGDSALYLCASSLEGTSGTEAFFGQGTRLTVV.

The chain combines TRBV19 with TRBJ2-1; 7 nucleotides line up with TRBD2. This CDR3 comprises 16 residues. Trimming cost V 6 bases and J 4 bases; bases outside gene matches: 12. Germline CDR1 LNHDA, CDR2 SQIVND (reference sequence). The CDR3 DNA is TGTGCCAGTAGGCCGATACCCGGGGGGATTTACAATGAGCAGTTCTTC. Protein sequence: CASRPIPGGIYNEQFF. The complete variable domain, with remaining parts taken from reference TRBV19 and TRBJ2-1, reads DGGITQSPKYLFRKEGQNVTLSCEQNLNHDAMYWYRQDPGQGLRLIYYSQIVNDFQKGDIAEGYSVSREKKESFPLTVTSAQKNPTAFYLCASRPIPGGIYNEQFFGPGTRLTVL.

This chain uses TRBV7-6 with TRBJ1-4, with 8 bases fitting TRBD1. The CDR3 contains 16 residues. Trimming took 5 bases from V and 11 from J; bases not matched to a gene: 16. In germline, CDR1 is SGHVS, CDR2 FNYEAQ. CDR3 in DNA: TGTGCCAGCAGCCCGAACGGTGGGACAGGCCTCATCAAACTGTTTTTT. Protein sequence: CASSPNGGTGLIKLFF. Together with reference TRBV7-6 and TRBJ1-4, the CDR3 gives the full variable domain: GAGVSQSPRYKVTKRGQDVALRCDPISGHVSLYWYRQALGQGPEFLTYFNYEAQQDKSGLPNDRFSAERPEGSISTLTIQRTEQRDSAMYRCASSPNGGTGLIKLFFGSGTQLSVL.

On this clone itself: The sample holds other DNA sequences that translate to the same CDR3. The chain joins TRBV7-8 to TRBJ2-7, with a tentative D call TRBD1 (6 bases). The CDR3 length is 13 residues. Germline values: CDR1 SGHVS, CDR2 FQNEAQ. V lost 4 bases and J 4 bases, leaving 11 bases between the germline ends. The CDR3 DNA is TGTGCCAGCAGCTCCCGGACAGCATACGAGCAGTACTTC. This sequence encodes CASSSRTAYEQYF.

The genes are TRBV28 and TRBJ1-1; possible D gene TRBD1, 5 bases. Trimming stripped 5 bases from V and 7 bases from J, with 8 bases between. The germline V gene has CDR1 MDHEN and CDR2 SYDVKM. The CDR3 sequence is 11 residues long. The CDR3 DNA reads TGTGCCAGCAGTCGACAGTTTGAAGCTTTCTTT. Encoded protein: CASSRQFEAFF.

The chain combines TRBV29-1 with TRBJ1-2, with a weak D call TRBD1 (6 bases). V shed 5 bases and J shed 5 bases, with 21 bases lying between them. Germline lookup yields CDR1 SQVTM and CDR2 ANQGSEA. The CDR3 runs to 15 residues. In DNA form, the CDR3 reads TGCAGCGTTTCCCCACATGGGAACAGGGATTATGGCTACACCTTC. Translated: CSVSPHGNRDYGYTF.

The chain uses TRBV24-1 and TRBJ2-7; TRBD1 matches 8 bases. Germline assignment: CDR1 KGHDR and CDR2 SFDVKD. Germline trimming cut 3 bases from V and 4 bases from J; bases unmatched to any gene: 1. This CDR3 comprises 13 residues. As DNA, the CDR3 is TGTGCCACCAGTGATACAGGGGGGTACGAGCAGTACTTC. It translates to CATSDTGGYEQYF.

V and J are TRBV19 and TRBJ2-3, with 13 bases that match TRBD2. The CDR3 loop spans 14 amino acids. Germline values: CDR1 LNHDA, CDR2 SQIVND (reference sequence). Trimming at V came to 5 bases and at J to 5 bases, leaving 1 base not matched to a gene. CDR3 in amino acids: CASSRTSGRDTQYF. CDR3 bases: TGTGCCAGTAGTCGGACTAGCGGGAGAGATACGCAGTATTTT.

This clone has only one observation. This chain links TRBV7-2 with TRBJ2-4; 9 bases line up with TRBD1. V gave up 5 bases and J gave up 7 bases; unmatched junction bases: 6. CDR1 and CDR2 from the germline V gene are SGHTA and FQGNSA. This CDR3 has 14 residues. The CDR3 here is CASSRTGAENIQYF. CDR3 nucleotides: TGTGCCAGCAGCCGGACAGGGGCCGAGAACATTCAGTACTTC.